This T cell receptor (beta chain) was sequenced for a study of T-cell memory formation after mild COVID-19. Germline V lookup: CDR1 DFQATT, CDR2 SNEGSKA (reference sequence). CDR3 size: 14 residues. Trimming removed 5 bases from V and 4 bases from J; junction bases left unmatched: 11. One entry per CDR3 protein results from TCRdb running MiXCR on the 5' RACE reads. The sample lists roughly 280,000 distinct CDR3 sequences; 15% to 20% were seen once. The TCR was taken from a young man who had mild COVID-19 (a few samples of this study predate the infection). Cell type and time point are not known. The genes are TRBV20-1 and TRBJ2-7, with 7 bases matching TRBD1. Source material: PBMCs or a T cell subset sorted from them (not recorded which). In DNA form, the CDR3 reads TGCAGTGCTCTAACCGGGACAGCTACTTACGAGCAGTACGTC. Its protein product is CSALTGTATYEQYV.